The sequence of this T cell receptor (beta chain) was determined in a study of blood T cell repertoires in COVID-19. At the level of the study: Both acute and convalescent COVID-19 samples were obtained from the United States, Italy and Spain.

Some clones are missing from TCRdb's copy, which holds only in-frame ones; the method was immunoSEQ multiplex PCR. The table lists over 60,000 clones, approximately 88% of them singletons. The sequenced material came from peripheral blood. This clonotype originated in a human donor in a cohort sampled during active COVID-19.

CDR3 bases: TGTGCCAGTAGTAACAGGGGAATAGGAGGAAACACCATATATTTT. As protein: CASSNRGIGGNTIYF. The chain is built from TRBV19 and TRBJ1-3; TRBD1 agrees at 7 bases. The V and J ends lost 4 bases and 4 bases, in that order; junction bases with no gene match: 7. The germline V gene has CDR1 LNHDA and CDR2 SQIVND (reference sequence). The CDR3 extends over 15 amino acids.